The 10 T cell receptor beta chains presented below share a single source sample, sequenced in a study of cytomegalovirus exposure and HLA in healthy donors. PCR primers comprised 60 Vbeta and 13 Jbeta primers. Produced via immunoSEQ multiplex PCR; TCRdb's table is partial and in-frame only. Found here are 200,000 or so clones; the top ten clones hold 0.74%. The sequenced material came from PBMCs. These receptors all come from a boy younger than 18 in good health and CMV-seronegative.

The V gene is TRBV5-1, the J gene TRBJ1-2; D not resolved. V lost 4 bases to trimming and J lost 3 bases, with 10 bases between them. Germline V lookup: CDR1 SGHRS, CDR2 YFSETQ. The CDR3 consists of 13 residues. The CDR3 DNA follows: TGCGCCAGCAGCATTACAGATGACTATGGCTACACCTTC. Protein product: CASSITDDYGYTF.

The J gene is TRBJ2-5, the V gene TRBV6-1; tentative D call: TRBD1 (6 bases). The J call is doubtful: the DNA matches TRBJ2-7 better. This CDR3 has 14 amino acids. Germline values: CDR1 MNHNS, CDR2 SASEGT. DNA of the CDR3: TGTGCCAGCAGGAGAGGACAGCAATCCTACGAGCAGTACTTC. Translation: CASRRGQQSYEQYF.

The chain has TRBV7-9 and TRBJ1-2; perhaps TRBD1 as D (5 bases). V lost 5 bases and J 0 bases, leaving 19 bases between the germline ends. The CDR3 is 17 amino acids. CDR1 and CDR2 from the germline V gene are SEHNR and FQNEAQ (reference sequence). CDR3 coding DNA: TGTGCCAGCAGCCCCCAGCTCGTACAGGCCGCTAACTATGGCTACACCTTC. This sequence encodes CASSPQLVQAANYGYTF.

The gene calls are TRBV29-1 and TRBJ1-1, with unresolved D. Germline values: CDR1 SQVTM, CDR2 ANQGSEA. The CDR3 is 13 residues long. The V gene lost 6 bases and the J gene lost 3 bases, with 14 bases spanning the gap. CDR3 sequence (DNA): TGCAGCGTCGTCCCGGTCTTGCACACTGAAGCTTTCTTT. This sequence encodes CSVVPVLHTEAFF.

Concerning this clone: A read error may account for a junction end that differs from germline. The DNA for the CDR3 is TGTGCCAGCATTGAAGTCGGGACTTTGACAGATACGCAGTATTTT. Translation gives CASIEVGTLTDTQYF. V gene TRBV6-1 combines with J gene TRBJ2-3; possibly TRBD2 for D (6 bases). CDR1 and CDR2 from the germline V gene are MNHNS and SASEGT. CDR3 size: 15 residues.

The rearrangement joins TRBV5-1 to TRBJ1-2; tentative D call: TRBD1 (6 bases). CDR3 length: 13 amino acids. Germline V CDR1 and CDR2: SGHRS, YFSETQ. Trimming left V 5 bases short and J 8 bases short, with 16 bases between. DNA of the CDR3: TGCGCCAGCAGGGAACAGGGATTAAACGGCTACACCTTC. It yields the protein CASREQGLNGYTF.

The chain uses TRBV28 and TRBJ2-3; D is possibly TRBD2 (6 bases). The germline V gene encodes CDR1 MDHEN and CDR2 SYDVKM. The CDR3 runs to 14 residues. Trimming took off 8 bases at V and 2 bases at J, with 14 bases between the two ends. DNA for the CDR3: TGTGCCAGCGGCGGGACCGGAGTCACAGATACGCAGTATTTT. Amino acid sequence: CASGGTGVTDTQYF.

The CDR3 reads CASTNPGAGELFF. The CDR3 DNA is TGTGCCAGCACAAACCCCGGGGCCGGGGAGCTGTTTTTT. The V and J genes are TRBV6-5 and TRBJ2-2; TRBD2 might be the D (5 bases). The CDR3 extends over 13 amino acids. The V end lost 7 bases, the J end lost 6 bases, and 12 bases lay between the germline ends. CDR1 and CDR2 from the germline V gene are MNHEY and SVGAGI.

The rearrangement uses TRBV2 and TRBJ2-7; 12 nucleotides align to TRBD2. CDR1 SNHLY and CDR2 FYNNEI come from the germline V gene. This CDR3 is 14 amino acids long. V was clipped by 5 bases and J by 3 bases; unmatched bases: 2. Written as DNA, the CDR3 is TGTGCCAGCAGTCAGACTAGCGGGGGCTACGAGCAGTACTTC. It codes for CASSQTSGGYEQYF.

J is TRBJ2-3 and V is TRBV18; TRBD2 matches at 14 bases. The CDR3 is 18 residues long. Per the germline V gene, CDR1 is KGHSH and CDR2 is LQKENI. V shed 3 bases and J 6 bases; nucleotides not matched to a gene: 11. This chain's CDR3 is CASSPGLAGGGISDTQYF. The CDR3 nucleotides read TGTGCCAGCTCACCCGGACTAGCGGGGGGCGGTATTTCGGATACGCAGTATTTT. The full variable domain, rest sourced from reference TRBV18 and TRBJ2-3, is NAGVMQNPRHLVRRRGQEARLRCSPMKGHSHVYWYRQLPEEGLKFMVYLQKENIIDESGMPKERFSAEFPKEGPSILRIQQVVRGDSAAYFCASSPGLAGGGISDTQYFGPGTRLTVL.